This entry describes one TCR beta chain. CDR1 and CDR2 from the germline V gene are MNHNY and SVGAGI (reference sequence). The CDR3 covers 15 residues. Losses at the gene ends were 8 bases for V and 4 bases for J; bases not matched to a gene: 9. This sample stems from a study of shared clonotypes between healthy human individuals. The table came from immunoSEQ multiplex PCR; TCRdb's copy has only in-frame clones and leaves some out. Of 600,000 to 750,000 clones in the sample, 72% were seen once. The sequenced sample consisted of memory CD4+ T cells sorted from blood. Subset specified: CD45RA-negative fraction. The chain carries TRBV6-6 and TRBJ1-2; TRBD1 matches at 11 bases. The receptor was isolated from a woman aged 25-40 years in good health. The CDR3 nucleotides are TGTGCCAGCGAGGGCCGGGACAGGGGGGGCTATGGCTACACCTTC. Encoded protein: CASEGRDRGGYGYTF.